The clone carrying this T cell receptor beta chain has ten or more counts. Its antigen is as yet unknown. As to time point: newly diagnosed GD, antithyroid drugs for less than 3 months. The authors made the TCR library using RNA they extracted from PBMCs. CDR3 size: 16 residues. Losses at the gene ends were 2 bases for V and 0 bases for J; bases not matched to a gene: 8. Germline assignment: CDR1 SQVTM and CDR2 ANQGSEA. Investigators prepared the TCR beta libraries by applying iRepertoire HTBI primers and Arm-PCR of CDR3 regions. Each CDR3 protein is one row after TCRdb ran MiXCR on the multiplex PCR reads. This sample has 250,000 or so distinct CDR3 sequences, with 15% to 20% found just once. The data are from a study of regulatory T cells in long-lasting Graves disease. Overall study results and limits: Favoring TRBV28, TRBJ1-2 and TRBJ2-5 was a feature seen in persistent disease. Peripheral blood was the sole material, not thyroid tissue. Sample size was small, which may have lowered accuracy.

The sample was also linked to a second study, of T cells in Graves' hyperthyroidism and ophthalmopathy.

This chain joins TRBV29-1 and TRBJ2-3; the match to TRBD1 covers 7 bases. Sequencing was performed on peripheral blood mononuclear cells (PBMCs), taken at new diagnosis, from a patient treated with antithyroid drugs. The clonotype comes from a woman in her 30s with Graves disease. The CDR3 DNA reads as TGCAGCGTTGAACCACAGGGGTCCCCTAGCACAGATACGCAGTATTTT. Translated, it gives CSVEPQGSPSTDTQYF.